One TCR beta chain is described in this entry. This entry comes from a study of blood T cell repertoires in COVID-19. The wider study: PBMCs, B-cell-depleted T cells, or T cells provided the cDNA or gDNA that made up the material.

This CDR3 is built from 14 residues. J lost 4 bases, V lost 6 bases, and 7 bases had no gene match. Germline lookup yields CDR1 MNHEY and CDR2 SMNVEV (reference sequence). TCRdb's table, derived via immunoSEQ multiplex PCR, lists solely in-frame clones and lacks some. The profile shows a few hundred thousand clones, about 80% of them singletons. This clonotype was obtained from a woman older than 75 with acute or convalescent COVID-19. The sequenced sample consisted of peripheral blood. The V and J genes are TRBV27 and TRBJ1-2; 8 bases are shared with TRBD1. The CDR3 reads CASRSAGGSYGYTF. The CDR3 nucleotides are TGTGCCAGCAGAAGTGCAGGGGGCTCCTATGGCTACACCTTC.